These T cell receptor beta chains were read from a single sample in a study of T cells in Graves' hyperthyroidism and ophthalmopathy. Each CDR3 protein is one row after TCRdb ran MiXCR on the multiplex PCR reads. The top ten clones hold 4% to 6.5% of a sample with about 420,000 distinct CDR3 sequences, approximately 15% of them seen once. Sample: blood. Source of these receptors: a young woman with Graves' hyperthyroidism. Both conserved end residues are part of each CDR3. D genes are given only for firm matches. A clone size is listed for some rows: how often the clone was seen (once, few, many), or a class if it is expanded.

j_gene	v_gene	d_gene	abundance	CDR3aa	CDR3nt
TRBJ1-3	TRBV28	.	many	CASSYSEVTYGNTIYF	TGTGCCAGCAGTTACAGCGAGGTGACATACGGAAACACCATATATTTT
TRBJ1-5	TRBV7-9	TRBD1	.	CASSLSTGTGGNQPQHF	TGTGCCAGCAGCTTAAGTACCGGGACAGGGGGCAATCAGCCCCAGCATTTT
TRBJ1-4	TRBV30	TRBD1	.	CAWNRDRVEKLFF	TGTGCCTGGAACAGAGACAGGGTGGAAAAACTGTTTTTT
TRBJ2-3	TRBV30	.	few	CAWSDMAVVGAMDTQYF	TGTGCCTGGAGCGATATGGCGGTGGTTGGGGCCATGGATACGCAGTATTTT
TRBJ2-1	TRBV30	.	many	CAWSVHSYNEQFF	TGTGCCTGGAGTGTACACTCCTACAATGAGCAGTTCTTC
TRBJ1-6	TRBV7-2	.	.	CASSPRRGETLHF	TGTGCCAGCAGCCCTAGGCGGGGTGAAACCCTCCACTTT
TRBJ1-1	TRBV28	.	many	CASSLVQGVRNTEAFF	TGTGCCAGCAGTTTAGTTCAGGGAGTGAGAAACACTGAAGCTTTCTTT
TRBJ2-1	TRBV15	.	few	CATSVPGPQLVGFF	TGTGCCACCAGCGTACCGGGACCCCAATTGGTGGGGTTCTTC
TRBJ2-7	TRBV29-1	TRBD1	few	CSVEGQEYEQYF	TGCAGCGTTGAGGGACAGGAGTACGAGCAGTACTTC
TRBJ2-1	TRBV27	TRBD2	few	CASSLSGSGRPYNEQFF	TGTGCCAGCAGTCTCTCCGGTAGCGGGAGGCCCTACAATGAGCAGTTCTTC
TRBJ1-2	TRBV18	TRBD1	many	CASRLTGTGYNYGYTF	TGTGCCAGCCGGCTTACCGGGACAGGGTACAACTATGGCTACACCTTC
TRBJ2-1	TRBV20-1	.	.	CSASVDSQGNEQFF	TGCAGTGCTAGTGTGGACTCGCAGGGGAATGAGCAGTTCTTC
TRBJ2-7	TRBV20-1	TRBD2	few	CSARPTPSGIGYEQYF	TGCAGTGCTAGACCTACTCCTAGCGGGATCGGCTACGAGCAGTACTTC
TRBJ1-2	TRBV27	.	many	CASSLYHAGGGYTF	TGTGCCAGCAGTTTATACCATGCCGGGGGGGGCTACACCTTC
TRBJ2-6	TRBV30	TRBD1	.	CAWSPYRGVGANVLTF	TGTGCCTGGAGTCCTTACAGGGGCGTCGGGGCCAACGTCCTGACTTTC
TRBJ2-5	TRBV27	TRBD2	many	CASSSGEGETQYF	TGTGCCAGCAGTAGTGGGGAGGGAGAGACCCAGTACTTC
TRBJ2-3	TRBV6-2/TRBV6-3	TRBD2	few	CASSYEREGLRVDTQYF	TGTGCCAGCAGTTACGAGCGGGAGGGCCTTAGGGTCGATACGCAGTATTTT
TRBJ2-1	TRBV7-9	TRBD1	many	CASNRQGNEQFF	TGTGCCAGCAACCGACAGGGGAATGAGCAGTTCTTC
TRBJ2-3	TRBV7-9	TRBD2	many	CASSLALGLAGKNPTTDTQYF	TGTGCCAGCAGCTTAGCATTGGGACTAGCGGGGAAGAACCCTACCACAGATACGCAGTATTTT
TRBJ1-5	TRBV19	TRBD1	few	CASSPGQGPNQPQHF	TGTGCCAGTAGTCCTGGACAGGGCCCCAATCAGCCCCAGCATTTT
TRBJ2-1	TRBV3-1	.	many	CASSPSEYNEQFF	TGTGCCAGCAGCCCCTCGGAATACAATGAGCAGTTCTTC
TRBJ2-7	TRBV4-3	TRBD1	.	CASSLMTGDYEQYF	TGCGCCAGCAGCCTTATGACAGGGGACTACGAGCAGTACTTC
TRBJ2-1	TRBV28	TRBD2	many	CASSPHMTSGDYNEQFF	TGTGCCAGCAGTCCCCATATGACTAGCGGGGATTACAATGAGCAGTTCTTC
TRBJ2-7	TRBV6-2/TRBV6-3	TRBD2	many	CASRRDPSGSAYEQYF	TGTGCCAGCAGACGCGACCCTAGCGGGAGTGCCTACGAGCAGTACTTC
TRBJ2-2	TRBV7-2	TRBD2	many	CASSLLGNSGRTGELFF	TGTGCCAGCAGCTTATTGGGGAATAGCGGGCGCACCGGGGAGCTGTTTTTT
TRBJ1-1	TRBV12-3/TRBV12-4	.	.	CASSPSGAGGEAFF	TGTGCCAGCAGTCCCTCAGGGGCGGGGGGAGAGGCTTTCTTT
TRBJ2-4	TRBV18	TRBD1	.	CASSPPGTGITKNIQYF	TGTGCCAGCTCACCACCCGGGACAGGGATAACCAAAAACATTCAGTACTTC
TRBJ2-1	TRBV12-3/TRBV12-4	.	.	CASSNMALGLFF	TGTGCCAGCAGTAACATGGCCTTAGGGCTGTTCTTC
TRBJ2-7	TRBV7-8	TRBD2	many	CASSSITGLVYEQYF	TGTGCCAGCAGCTCGATAACGGGACTAGTCTACGAGCAGTACTTC
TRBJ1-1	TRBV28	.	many	CASSGHRAEAFF	TGTGCCAGCAGTGGGCACAGGGCTGAAGCTTTCTTT
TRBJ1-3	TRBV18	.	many	CASSPYSLRGNTIYF	TGTGCCAGCTCACCTTACAGCTTGAGGGGAAACACCATATATTTT
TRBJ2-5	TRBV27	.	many	CASSLLGFPETQYF	TGTGCCAGCAGTTTATTGGGATTCCCGGAGACCCAGTACTTC
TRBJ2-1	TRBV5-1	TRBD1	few	CASSLETGAYNEQFF	TGCGCCAGCAGCTTGGAGACAGGGGCCTACAATGAGCAGTTCTTC
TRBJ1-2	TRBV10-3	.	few	CAVSPTEFYGYTF	TGTGCCGTTTCACCGACGGAATTCTATGGCTACACCTTC
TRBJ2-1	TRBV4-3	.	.	CASGTGPADSYNEQFF	TGCGCCAGCGGCACGGGGCCGGCCGACTCCTACAATGAGCAGTTCTTC
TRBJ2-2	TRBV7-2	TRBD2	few	CASSQTSGLNTGELFF	TGTGCCAGCAGTCAGACTAGCGGGTTGAACACCGGGGAGCTGTTTTTT
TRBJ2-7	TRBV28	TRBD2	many	CASSHDAPRLAGLYEQYF	TGTGCCAGCAGCCACGATGCGCCGCGACTAGCGGGACTCTACGAGCAGTACTTC
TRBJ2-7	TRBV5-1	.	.	CASSMDSYEQYF	TGCGCCAGCAGCATGGACAGTTACGAGCAGTACTTC
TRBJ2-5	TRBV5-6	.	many	CASSLLASVSYQETQYF	TGTGCCAGCAGCTTGCTCGCGTCAGTTTCGTACCAAGAGACCCAGTACTTC
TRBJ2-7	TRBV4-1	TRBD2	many	CASSQDGREGLEQYF	TGCGCCAGCAGCCAAGATGGGCGGGAGGGCCTCGAGCAGTACTTC
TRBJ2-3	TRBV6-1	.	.	CASSPTLAASTDTQYF	TGTGCCAGCAGTCCCACCTTAGCGGCTAGCACAGATACGCAGTATTTT
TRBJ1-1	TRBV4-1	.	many	CASSQPPPGGSTEAFF	TGCGCCAGCAGCCAACCTCCCCCTGGGGGGAGCACTGAAGCTTTCTTT
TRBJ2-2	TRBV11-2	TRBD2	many	CASSPRLAGLNTGELFF	TGTGCCAGCAGCCCGAGACTAGCGGGATTAAACACCGGGGAGCTGTTTTTT
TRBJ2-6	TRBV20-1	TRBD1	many	CSARAGTGAANVLTF	TGCAGTGCTAGAGCCGGGACAGGGGCGGCCAACGTCCTGACTTTC
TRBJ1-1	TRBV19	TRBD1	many	CASRESWAGGWTEAFF	TGTGCCAGTAGAGAGAGTTGGGCAGGGGGCTGGACTGAAGCTTTCTTT
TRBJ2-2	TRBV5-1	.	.	CASSLAGIGGNTGELFF	TGCGCCAGCAGCTTGGCCGGGATCGGGGGTAACACCGGGGAGCTGTTTTTT
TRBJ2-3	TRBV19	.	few	CASSILLSDTQYF	TGTGCCAGTAGTATATTACTTTCAGATACGCAGTATTTT
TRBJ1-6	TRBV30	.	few	CAWSVLGKGSPLHF	TGTGCCTGGAGTGTACTCGGAAAGGGATCACCCCTCCACTTT
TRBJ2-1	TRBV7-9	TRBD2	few	CASSLVPGTSVRNEQFF	TGTGCCAGCAGCTTAGTACCGGGGACTAGCGTACGTAATGAGCAGTTCTTC
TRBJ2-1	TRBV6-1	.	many	CASSPTPIRGRSDGEQFF	TGTGCCAGCAGCCCAACCCCTATCAGGGGCCGTTCAGATGGTGAGCAGTTCTTC
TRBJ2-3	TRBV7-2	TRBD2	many	CASLRTGGVDTQYF	TGTGCCAGCCTAAGAACGGGAGGGGTGGATACGCAGTATTTT
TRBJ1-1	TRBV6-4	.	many	CASSESGEATEAFF	TGTGCCAGCAGTGAATCAGGGGAGGCCACTGAAGCTTTCTTT
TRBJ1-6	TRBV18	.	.	CASSPPNSPLHF	TGTGCCAGCTCACCTCCCAATTCACCCCTCCACTTT
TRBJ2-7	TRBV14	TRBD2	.	CASSRTSGDFYEQYF	TGTGCCAGCAGCCGCACTAGCGGGGATTTCTACGAGCAGTACTTC
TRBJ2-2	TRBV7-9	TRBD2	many	CASSLAGTKNTGELFF	TGTGCCAGCAGCTTAGCCGGGACTAAGAACACCGGGGAGCTGTTTTTT
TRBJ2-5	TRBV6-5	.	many	CASSYSDLAETQYF	TGTGCCAGCAGTTACTCGGACCTGGCGGAGACCCAGTACTTC
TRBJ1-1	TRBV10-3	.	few	CAISESTGSEAFF	TGTGCCATCAGTGAGTCGACGGGATCTGAAGCTTTCTTT